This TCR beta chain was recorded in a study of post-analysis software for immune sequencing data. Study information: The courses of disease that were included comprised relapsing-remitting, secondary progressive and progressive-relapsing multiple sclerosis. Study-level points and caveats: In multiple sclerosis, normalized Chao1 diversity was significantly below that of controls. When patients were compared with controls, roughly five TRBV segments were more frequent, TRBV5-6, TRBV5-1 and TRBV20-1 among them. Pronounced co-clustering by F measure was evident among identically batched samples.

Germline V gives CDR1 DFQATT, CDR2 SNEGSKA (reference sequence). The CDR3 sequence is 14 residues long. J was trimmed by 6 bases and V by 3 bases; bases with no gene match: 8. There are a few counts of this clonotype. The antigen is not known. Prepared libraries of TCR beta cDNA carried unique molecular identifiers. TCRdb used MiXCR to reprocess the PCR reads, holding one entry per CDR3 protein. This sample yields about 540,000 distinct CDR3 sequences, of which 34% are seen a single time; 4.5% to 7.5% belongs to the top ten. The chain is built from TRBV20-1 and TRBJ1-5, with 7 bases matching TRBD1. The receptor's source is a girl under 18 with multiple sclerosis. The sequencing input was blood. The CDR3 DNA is TGCAGTGCTAGGAGACGAGGGGGCGGTCAGCCCCAGCATTTT. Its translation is CSARRRGGGQPQHF.